The clone carrying this T cell receptor (beta chain) appeared a few times. Its matching antigen is unknown. The sample comes from a study of blood T cells in healthy people across ages. Combining a sample-barcoded 5' primer with a J-beta primer mix, a second PCR ran for roughly 6 to 12 cycles. Carrying 12 random nucleotides, a template-switch adaptor labeled each individual cDNA molecule. TCRdb redid the calling of the 5' RACE reads with MiXCR, one entry per CDR3 protein. In the table there are around 820,000 distinct CDR3 sequences, about 25% of which are singletons. Losses at the gene ends were 3 bases for V and 4 bases for J; bases not matched to a gene: 7. This CDR3 spans 15 amino acids. Germline loops: CDR1 KGHDR, CDR2 SFDVKD. Overall study results and limits: Underestimates were what the diversity estimates from one million T cells were considered to be.

This same sample was also part of a study on T cells of mothers and their children. That study reports: Over 8 million reads per mother and around 3.2 million per child were obtained.

What was sequenced was blood. This clonotype was obtained from a boy between 10 and 17 years old in good health. This sequence joins TRBV24-1 and TRBJ2-5; 7 positions match TRBD1. CDR3 coding DNA: TGTGCCACCAGTGATGCCAGGACAGGTTTAGAGACCCAGTACTTC. As protein: CATSDARTGLETQYF.